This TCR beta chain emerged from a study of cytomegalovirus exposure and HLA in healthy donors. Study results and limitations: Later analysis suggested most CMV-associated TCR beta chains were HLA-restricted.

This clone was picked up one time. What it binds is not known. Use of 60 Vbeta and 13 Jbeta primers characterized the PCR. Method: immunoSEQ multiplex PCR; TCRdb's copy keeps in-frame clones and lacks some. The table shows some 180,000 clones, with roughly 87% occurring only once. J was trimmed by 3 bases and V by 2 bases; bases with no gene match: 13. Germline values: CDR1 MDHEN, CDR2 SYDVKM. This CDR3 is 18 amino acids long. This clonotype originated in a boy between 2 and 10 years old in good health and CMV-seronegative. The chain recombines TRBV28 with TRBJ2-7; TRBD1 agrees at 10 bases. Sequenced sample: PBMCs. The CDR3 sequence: CASSLETGGASFYYEQYF. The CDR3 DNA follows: TGTGCCAGCAGTTTAGAGACAGGGGGCGCCTCCTTCTACTACGAGCAGTACTTC.